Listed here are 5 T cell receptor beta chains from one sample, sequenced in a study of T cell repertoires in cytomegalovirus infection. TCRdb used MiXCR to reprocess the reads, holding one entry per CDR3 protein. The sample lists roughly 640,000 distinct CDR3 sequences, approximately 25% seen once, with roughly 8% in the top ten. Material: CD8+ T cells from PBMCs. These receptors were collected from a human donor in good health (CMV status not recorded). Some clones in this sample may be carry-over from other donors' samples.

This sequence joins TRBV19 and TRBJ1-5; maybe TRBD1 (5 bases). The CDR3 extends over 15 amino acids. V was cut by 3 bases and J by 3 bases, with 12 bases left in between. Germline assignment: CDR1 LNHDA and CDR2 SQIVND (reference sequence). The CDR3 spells CASSMGQIPNQPQHF. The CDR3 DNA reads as TGTGCCAGTAGTATGGGGCAGATTCCCAATCAGCCCCAGCATTTT.

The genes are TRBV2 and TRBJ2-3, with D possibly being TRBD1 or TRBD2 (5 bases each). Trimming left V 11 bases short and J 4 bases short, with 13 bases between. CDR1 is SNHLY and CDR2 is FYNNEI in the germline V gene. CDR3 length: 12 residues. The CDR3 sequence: CAEGAGADTQYF. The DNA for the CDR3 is TGTGCCGAAGGGGCCGGGGCAGATACGCAGTATTTT.

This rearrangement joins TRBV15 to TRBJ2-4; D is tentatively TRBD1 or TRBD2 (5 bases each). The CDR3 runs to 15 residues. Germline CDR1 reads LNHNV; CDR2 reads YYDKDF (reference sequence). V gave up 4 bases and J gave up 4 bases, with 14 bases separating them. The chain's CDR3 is CATSKAGTTKNIQYF. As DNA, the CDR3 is TGTGCCACCAGCAAGGCCGGGACCACGAAAAACATTCAGTACTTC. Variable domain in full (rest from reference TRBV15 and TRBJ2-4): DAMVIQNPRYQVTQFGKPVTLSCSQTLNHNVMYWYQQKSSQAPKLLFHYYDKDFNNEADTPDNFQSRRPNTSFCFLDIRSPGLGDTAMYLCATSKAGTTKNIQYFGAGTRLSVL.

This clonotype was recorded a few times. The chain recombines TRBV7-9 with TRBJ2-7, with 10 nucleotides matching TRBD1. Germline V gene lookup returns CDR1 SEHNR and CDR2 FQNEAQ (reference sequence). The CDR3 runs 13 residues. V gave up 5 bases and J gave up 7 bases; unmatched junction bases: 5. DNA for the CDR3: TGTGCCAGCAGCGTGACAGGGGGCGGTGAGCAGTACGTC. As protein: CASSVTGGGEQYV.

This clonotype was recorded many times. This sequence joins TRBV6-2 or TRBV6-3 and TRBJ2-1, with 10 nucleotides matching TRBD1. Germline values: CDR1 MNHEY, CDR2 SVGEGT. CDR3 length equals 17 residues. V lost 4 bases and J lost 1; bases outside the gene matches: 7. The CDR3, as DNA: TGTGCCAGCAGTTTTAGGACAGGGGGAGGATCCTACAATGAGCAGTTCTTC. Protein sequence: CASSFRTGGGSYNEQFF.